The source of this TCR beta chain is a study of blood T cell repertoires in COVID-19 (dated by TCRdb to between 2020 and 2021). Some background on the complete study: Samples from collaborators originated in the United States, Italy and Spain and spanned both the acute and convalescent phases of COVID-19. The prospective study material was composed of cDNA or gDNA derived from T cells, B-cell-depleted T cells, or PBMCs. Deeply sampled blood TCRbeta repertoires from subjects exposed to, actively infected with, or recovered from COVID-19 were included in the dataset. A freely available public database, intended as a resource for researchers studying the immune response to SARS-CoV-2, is where the repertoires were released. Samples were obtained from the ongoing ImmuneRACE study (first 160 participants) and from over a thousand subjects provided by 6 global collaborators. Sample metadata almost always included a de-identified subject ID, COVID-19 status, age in years and sex. Where available, HLA class I and class II types were taken from metadata supplied by the sample provider and were not determined by assay-based typing.

Broad study findings and their caveats: The quantity of clinical and demographic metadata differed by source and by participant and was supplied without curation.

Relative to germline, V is missing 2 bases and J is missing 6 bases, with 11 bases of the junction outside any gene match. CDR1 MDHEN and CDR2 SYDVKM are derived from the germline V gene. The CDR3 contains 17 residues, cysteine and phenylalanine counted. The sequence is cut down to CDR3 DNA, 51 bases in frame from base 1. The immunoSEQ Assay, a bias-controlled multiplex PCR, was used to amplify TCRbeta CDR3 regions from genomic DNA. Processing in the source paper ran as follows. The number of nucleated cells in each sample was estimated from the amplification of reference gene primers within the assay. To quantify the absolute abundance of each unique TCRbeta CDR3 rearrangement, sequence reads were collapsed and filtered. Productive Simpson clonality was computed per sample as the square root of Simpson's diversity index over productive rearrangements. TCRdb holds this immuneACCESS table with in-frame rearrangements only. Some clones are missing; in checked studies, unresolved V genes explain under half, and the rest has no known cause. V, J and clone size derive from that table, while D and trimming were established from the DNA sequence. For this sample the table gives about 120,000 clones, of which over 65% were detected only once. The leading ten clones occupy about 3.9% of the sample.

Whole blood was collected in K2EDTA tubes by collaborating institutions according to the institutions' own protocols. For TCRbeta analysis, collaborator samples were shipped as frozen whole blood, as isolated PBMCs, or as DNA extracted from either sample type. Regarding this clone: No antigen is known for it. There are no base qualities to consult, and no much larger clone falls within one base.

Rearrangement joined TRBV28 to TRBJ1-5; TRBD1 fits 9 bases in the junction. This sequence originates from a man aged 55 to 70 with acute or convalescent COVID-19. Sequenced material: peripheral blood. The nucleotides are TGTGCCAGCAGTTTACGAGGGACAGGGAGGACGCTTCAGCCCCAGCATTTT. Translated, it gives CASSLRGTGRTLQPQHF.